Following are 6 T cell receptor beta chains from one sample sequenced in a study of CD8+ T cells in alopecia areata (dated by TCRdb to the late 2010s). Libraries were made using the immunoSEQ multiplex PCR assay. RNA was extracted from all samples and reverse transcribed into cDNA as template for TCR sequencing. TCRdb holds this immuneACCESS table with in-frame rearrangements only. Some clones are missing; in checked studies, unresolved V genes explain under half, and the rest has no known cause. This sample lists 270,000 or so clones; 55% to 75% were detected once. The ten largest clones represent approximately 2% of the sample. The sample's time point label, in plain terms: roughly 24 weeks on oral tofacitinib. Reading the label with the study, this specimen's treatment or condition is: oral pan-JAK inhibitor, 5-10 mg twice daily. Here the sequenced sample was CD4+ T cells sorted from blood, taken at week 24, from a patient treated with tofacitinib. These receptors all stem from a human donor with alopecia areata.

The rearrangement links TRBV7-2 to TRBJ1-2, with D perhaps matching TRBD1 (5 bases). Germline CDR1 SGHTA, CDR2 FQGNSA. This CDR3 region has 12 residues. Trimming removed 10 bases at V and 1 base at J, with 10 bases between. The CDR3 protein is CATLQVNYGYTF. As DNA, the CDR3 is TGTGCCACCCTACAGGTTAACTATGGCTACACCTTC.

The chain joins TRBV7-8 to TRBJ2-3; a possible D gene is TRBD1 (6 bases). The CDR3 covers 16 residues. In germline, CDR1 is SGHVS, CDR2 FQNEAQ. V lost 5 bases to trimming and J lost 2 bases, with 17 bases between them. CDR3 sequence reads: CASSPRVGGNTDTQYF. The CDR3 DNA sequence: TGTGCCAGCAGCCCCCGTGTAGGGGGAAACACAGATACGCAGTATTTT. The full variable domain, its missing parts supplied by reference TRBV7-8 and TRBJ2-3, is GAGVSQSPRYKVAKRGQDVALRCDPISGHVSLFWYQQALGQGPEFLTYFQNEAQLDKSGLPSDRFFAERPEGSVSTLKIQRTQQEDSAVYLCASSPRVGGNTDTQYFGPGTRLTVL.

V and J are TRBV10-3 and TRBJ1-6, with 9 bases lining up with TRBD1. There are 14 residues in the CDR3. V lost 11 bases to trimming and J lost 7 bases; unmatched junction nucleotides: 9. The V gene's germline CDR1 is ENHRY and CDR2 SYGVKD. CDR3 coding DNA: TGTGCCTCCGAACAGGGGGCGCGGAATTCACCCCTCCACTTT. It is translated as CASEQGARNSPLHF.

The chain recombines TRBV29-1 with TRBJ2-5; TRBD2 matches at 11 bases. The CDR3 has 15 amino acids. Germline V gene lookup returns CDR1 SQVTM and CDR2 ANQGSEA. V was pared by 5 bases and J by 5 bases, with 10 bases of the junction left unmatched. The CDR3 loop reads CSVWGAGTSGETQYF. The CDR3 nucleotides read TGCAGCGTTTGGGGGGCAGGGACTAGCGGCGAGACCCAGTACTTC.

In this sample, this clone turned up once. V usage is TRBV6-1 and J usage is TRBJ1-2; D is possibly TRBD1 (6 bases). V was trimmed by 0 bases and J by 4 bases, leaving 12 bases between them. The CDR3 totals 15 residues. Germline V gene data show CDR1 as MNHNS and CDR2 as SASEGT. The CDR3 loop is CASSEAPGRGYGYTF. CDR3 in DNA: TGTGCCAGCAGTGAAGCCCCGGGCAGGGGCTATGGCTACACCTTC.

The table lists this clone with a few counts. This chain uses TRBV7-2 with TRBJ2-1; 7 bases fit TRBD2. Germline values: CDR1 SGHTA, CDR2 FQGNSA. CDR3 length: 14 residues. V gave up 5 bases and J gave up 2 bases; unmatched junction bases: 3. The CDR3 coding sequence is TGTGCCAGCAGCGGTGGACTAGCCTACAATGAGCAGTTCTTC. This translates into CASSGGLAYNEQFF.